Sequencing of this T cell receptor beta chain was carried out in a study of response to subunit inactivated influenza vaccine. There are many counts of this clonotype. One entry per CDR3 protein, called by TCRdb with MiXCR from the RT-PCR reads. In the table there are 150,000 to 200,000 distinct CDR3 sequences, approximately 12% of which are singletons. V dropped 0 bases and J dropped 7; count of bases not matched to a gene: 14. The CDR3 runs 17 residues. Germline V gene sequence: CDR1 LGHNA, CDR2 YSLEER. Another study also made use of these data, one on T cells expressing NK-cell markers. From that second work: A 5'RACE template switching approach incorporating UMIs was used to make TCR beta cDNA. In several experiments, an anti-gamma-delta TCR antibody restricted sorting to alpha-beta TCR T cells. The contribution of dominant NKG2C+ clonotypes to CD8+ T cells in about 6 donors was roughly 1.0-7.0%. Also leading the CD3+CD56-NKG2C+ fraction in a few donors were these clonotypes. Whether expanded NKG2C+ T cell clones were HCMV-specific remained unclear.

This chain uses TRBV4-3 with TRBJ2-7; 8 nucleotides align to TRBD2. The sequencing used CD8+ T cells sorted from PBMCs, collected about 13 days after vaccination. The TCR originated in a man between 45 and 60 years old who received an inactivated influenza vaccine. DNA for the CDR3: TGCGCCAGCAGCCAAGAAATTCCCGGACTAGCCTCAGGAGAGCAGTACTTC. As protein: CASSQEIPGLASGEQYF.